This T cell receptor (beta chain) was identified in a study of T cell repertoires in cytomegalovirus infection. Across the study: Recently identified HLA-C-restricted and well-studied HLA-B-restricted CMV epitopes were used. Study outcomes and limitations: There were HLA-C-restricted CMV-specific TCR beta clonotypes dominating the ex vivo response. CMV carriers with the relevant HLA were identified by cumulative public TCR beta family frequency.

Unmatched junction bases numbered 15, after V lost 2 bases and J lost 2 bases. Germline lookup yields CDR1 SGHAT and CDR2 FQNNGV. The CDR3 totals 20 residues. TCRdb recomputed calls from the reads with MiXCR, one row per CDR3 protein. The data hold about 890,000 distinct CDR3 sequences, with around 32% observed a single time. In this sample, this clonotype turned up a few times. Antigen specificity is unknown. The sequence came from a human donor in good health (CMV status not recorded). Some clones in this sample may be carry-over from other donors' samples. The specimen was cultured CD8+ T cells from PBMCs, collected from culture after CMV antigen stimulation. This chain joins TRBV11-2 and TRBJ1-3, with 10 bases fitting TRBD1. Here the CDR3 DNA reads TGTGCCAGCAGCTTATGGAAGCGACAGGGGGCCCCTTCGGCTGGAAACACCATATATTTT. Encoded protein: CASSLWKRQGAPSAGNTIYF.